The 10 T cell receptor beta chains listed next were all sequenced from one sample in a study of brain T cells in children with intractable seizures. Method: immunoSEQ multiplex PCR; TCRdb's copy keeps in-frame clones and lacks some. This table holds 100,000 to 120,000 clones, around 94% found once. The material sequenced was peripheral blood, taken at surgery. These receptors originate from a boy in the first two years of life with hemimegalencephaly and intractable seizures.

This clone ranks as medium-sized. The rearrangement links TRBV28 to TRBJ2-7; D could derive from TRBD1 or TRBD2 (5 bases each). The CDR3 totals 16 residues. The V end lost 3 bases, the J end lost 3 bases, and 18 bases lay between the germline ends. CDR1 and CDR2 (germline): MDHEN, SYDVKM. The CDR3 sequence: CASSLVTGPMGYEQYF. The CDR3 DNA follows: TGTGCCAGCAGTTTGGTAACGGGACCGATGGGCTACGAGCAGTACTTC.

The chain joins TRBV2 to TRBJ2-3; D remains ambiguous. In germline, CDR1 is SNHLY, CDR2 FYNNEI. This CDR3 is 13 amino acids long. V was trimmed by 2 bases and J by 4 bases, leaving 7 bases between them. Here the CDR3 reads CASSESWADTQYF. CDR3 bases: TGTGCCAGCAGTGAAAGTTGGGCAGATACGCAGTATTTT.

The rearrangement uses TRBV10-1 and TRBJ2-5; TRBD1 agrees at 8 bases. The CDR3 sequence is 15 residues long. Trimming at V came to 3 bases and at J to 3 bases, leaving 6 bases not matched to a gene. CDR1 and CDR2 from the germline V gene are WNHNN and SYGVQD (reference sequence). The CDR3 sequence is CASSESRDRKETQYF. CDR3 sequence (DNA): TGCGCCAGCAGTGAAAGCCGGGACAGGAAAGAGACCCAGTACTTC.

This clone was counted between two and nine times. The chain employs TRBV3-1 (or the pseudogene TRBV3-2) and TRBJ1-2; TRBD1 is a possible D gene (5 bases). Trimming removed 4 bases at V and 7 bases at J, with 16 bases between. The V gene's germline CDR1 is LGHDT and CDR2 YNNKEL (reference sequence). This CDR3 has 14 amino acids. As DNA, the CDR3 is TGTGCCAGCAGCCCCCGGGGACGGCGAGGTGGCTACACCTTC. It codes for CASSPRGRRGGYTF.

This clone has more than one count but fewer than ten. The rearrangement joins TRBV11-2 to TRBJ2-2; TRBD2 matches at 10 bases. The V segment lost 2 bases and the J segment 6 bases; nucleotides outside the gene matches: 0. Germline CDR1 SGHAT, CDR2 FQNNGV. The CDR3 is made up of 14 amino acids. CDR3 sequence (DNA): TGTGCCAGCAGCTTACTAGCGGGAGCCGGGGAGCTGTTTTTT. Its protein product is CASSLLAGAGELFF.

This chain links TRBV28 with TRBJ2-2; D not resolved. Germline V gives CDR1 MDHEN, CDR2 SYDVKM. The CDR3 is 16 amino acids. V was trimmed by 5 bases and J by 0 bases, leaving 13 bases between them. DNA of the CDR3: TGTGCCAGCAGTACTCACATATATTCGAACACCGGGGAGCTGTTTTTT. It codes for CASSTHIYSNTGELFF.

The V and J genes are TRBV27 and TRBJ2-1, with D possibly being TRBD1 or TRBD2 (5 bases each). Germline CDR1 reads MNHEY; CDR2 reads SMNVEV (reference sequence). Trimming pared 7 bases from V and 8 bases from J, leaving 21 bases between. The CDR3 consists of 15 residues. The CDR3 reads CASNTGTSNGDEQFF. CDR3 in DNA: TGTGCCAGCAATACCGGGACCTCGAACGGCGATGAGCAGTTCTTC.

V is TRBV28 and J is TRBJ1-5; possible D gene TRBD1, 6 bases. The CDR3 runs 17 residues. CDR1 MDHEN and CDR2 SYDVKM come from the germline V gene. Trimming removed 3 bases from V and 2 bases from J, with 17 bases in between. DNA of the CDR3: TGTGCCAGCAGTTTTTATCCTTCAGGGGTCGGCAATCAGCCCCAGCATTTT. This translates into CASSFYPSGVGNQPQHF.

J is TRBJ1-6 and V is TRBV11-1, with D tentatively TRBD1 (5 bases). The germline CDR1 and CDR2 sequences are SGHAT and FQDESV (reference sequence). V lost 3 bases and J lost 9, with 12 bases in between. This CDR3 has 14 amino acids. This CDR3 is CASSFGTQGSPLHF. The DNA for the CDR3 is TGTGCCAGCAGCTTCGGAACCCAGGGTTCACCCCTCCACTTT.

V and J are TRBV7-9 and TRBJ1-1, with D uncertain. The CDR3 loop spans 13 amino acids. CDR1 is SEHNR, CDR2 FQNEAQ, per germline (reference sequence). With 1 base removed from V and 1 base from J, the gap between germline ends came to 4 bases. Here the CDR3 reads CASSLVQNTEAFF. The CDR3 bases are TGTGCCAGCAGCTTAGTACAGAACACTGAAGCTTTCTTT.